This T cell receptor beta chain was captured in a study of T cell changes during pregnancy in multiple sclerosis. The V end was cut by 4 bases, the J end by 1 base, with 13 bases between. The CDR3 is 16 amino acids. Germline assignment: CDR1 LGHNA and CDR2 YSLEER. Produced via immunoSEQ multiplex PCR; TCRdb's table is partial and in-frame only. The data hold about 93,000 clones, with around 92% observed a single time. The source was peripheral blood, collected after pregnancy. The chain carries TRBV4-3 and TRBJ2-2; possible D gene TRBD1, 5 bases. The TCR was taken from a female donor with multiple sclerosis, enrolled in a pregnancy study. CDR3 coding DNA: TGCGCCAGCAGCCCAGGAGCAGGGTGGAACACCGGGGAGCTGTTTTTT. Translated, it gives CASSPGAGWNTGELFF.